Given below is one T cell receptor (beta chain) in context. The sample carries other DNA sequences with the same CDR3. Repertoires were generated with immunoSEQ multiplex PCR, while TCRdb's copy carries only in-frame clones and drops some. The profile shows about 82,000 clones, 82% of them singletons. The source of the sample is a study of blood T cell repertoires in COVID-19. Sequencing was performed on peripheral blood. The clonotype originates from a man aged 45-60 years with active or convalescent COVID-19.

The CDR3 reads CASSPRDRQETQYF. CDR3 coding DNA: TGTGCCAGCTCACCTAGAGACAGACAAGAGACCCAGTACTTC. The chain joins TRBV18 to TRBJ2-5; D possibly corresponds to TRBD1 (5 bases). In germline, CDR1 is KGHSH, CDR2 LQKENI. CDR3 length equals 14 residues. Trimming cost V 3 bases and J 2 bases, with 10 bases left between them.